A single sample is the source of the 28 T cell receptor beta chains below, sequenced in a study of control samples from healthy donors and cancer patients. The data were produced by immunoSEQ multiplex PCR, yet TCRdb's version contains in-frame clones alone and is incomplete. The sample has around 140,000 clones; under 95% are singletons. Sequences were obtained from blood. These receptors originate from a man aged 35 to 55 in good health.

CDR3 in amino acids: CASSSRDTYQPQHF. CDR3 DNA: TGTGCCAGCAGTTCCCGGGACACTTATCAGCCCCAGCATTTT. The V gene is TRBV27, the J gene TRBJ1-5, with D possibly TRBD1 on 6 matching bases. Germline lookup yields CDR1 MNHEY and CDR2 SMNVEV (reference sequence). The V and J ends lost 4 bases and 5 bases respectively, with 12 bases between them. This CDR3 region has 14 residues.

The J gene is TRBJ2-1, the V gene TRBV4-2, with 9 bases identical to TRBD2. CDR3 length equals 17 residues. Germline-derived CDR1 and CDR2 are LGHNA and YNFKEQ. Unmatched junction bases numbered 5, after V lost 2 bases and J lost 0 bases. DNA for the CDR3: TGTGCCAGCAGCCAACCAATAGCGGGGGCCTCCTACAATGAGCAGTTCTTC. This gives the protein CASSQPIAGASYNEQFF.

This chain links TRBV9 with TRBJ1-3; no clear D. Between the trimmed V and J ends, which lost 0 bases and 0 bases, there was a span of 7 bases. Looked up from germline, CDR1 is SGDLS and CDR2 is YYNGEE. The CDR3 consists of 15 residues. The chain's CDR3 is CASSVEGLSGNTIYF. The CDR3 DNA reads as TGTGCCAGCAGCGTAGAGGGCCTCTCTGGAAACACCATATATTTT. The whole variable domain, filled in from reference TRBV9 and TRBJ1-3, reads DSGVTQTPKHLITATGQRVTLRCSPRSGDLSVYWYQQSLDQGLQFLIQYYNGEERAKGNILERFSAQQFPDLHSELNLSSLELGDSALYFCASSVEGLSGNTIYFGEGSWLTVV.

The rearrangement uses TRBV9 and TRBJ2-3, with D unresolved. CDR3 length equals 14 residues. Looked up from germline, CDR1 is SGDLS and CDR2 is YYNGEE. V gave up 3 bases and J gave up 2 bases, with 10 bases separating them. The CDR3 DNA follows: TGTGCCAGCAGCGCAGGATTCTCCACAGATACGCAGTATTTT. Translated, it gives CASSAGFSTDTQYF.

Worth noting for this clone: One junction end disagrees with the germline gene, perhaps due to a read error. The V gene is TRBV4-2, the J gene TRBJ1-5; D ambiguous. Per the germline V gene, CDR1 is LGHNA and CDR2 is YNFKEQ. The CDR3 consists of 13 residues. CDR3 bases: TGTGCCGGCAGCCAAGGAGGAAATCAGCCCCAGCATTTT. Protein product: CAGSQGGNQPQHF.

The count of this clone is one. The V gene is TRBV6-5, the J gene TRBJ1-1; D unresolved. Germline CDR1 reads MNHEY; CDR2 reads SVGAGI. V lost 6 bases to trimming and J lost 5 bases, with 7 bases between them. This CDR3 comprises 11 residues. The CDR3 region is CASRESTEAFF. As DNA, the CDR3 is TGTGCCAGCAGAGAGTCAACTGAAGCTTTCTTT.

The chain has TRBV7-9 and TRBJ2-5; 10 positions match TRBD1. Unmatched junction bases numbered 11, after V lost 5 bases and J lost 5 bases. The CDR3 contains 16 residues. The V gene's germline CDR1 is SEHNR and CDR2 FQNEAQ (reference sequence). The CDR3 spells CASSRLTGGGYETQYF. The DNA of the CDR3 is TGTGCCAGCAGCCGTCTGACAGGGGGCGGTTACGAGACCCAGTACTTC.

The chain links TRBV6-6 to TRBJ1-4; tentative D call: TRBD1 (6 bases). V lost 6 bases and J 5 bases, leaving 10 bases between the germline ends. The CDR3 totals 13 residues. The germline CDR1 and CDR2 sequences are MNHNY and SVGAGI (reference sequence). The CDR3 reads CASRGAKNEKLFF. The CDR3 nucleotides are TGTGCCAGCAGGGGGGCTAAAAATGAAAAACTGTTTTTT.

The chain combines TRBV4-1 with TRBJ2-1, with D possibly TRBD1 on 5 matching bases. The CDR3 totals 17 residues. Deletions cut 0 bases from V and 0 bases from J, with 12 bases between. CDR1 is MGHRA and CDR2 is YSYEKL in the germline V gene. The CDR3 sequence: CASSQEVDTLSYNEQFF. CDR3 coding DNA: TGCGCCAGCAGCCAAGAGGTGGACACCCTCTCCTACAATGAGCAGTTCTTC.

The rearrangement uses TRBV18 and TRBJ2-7, with TRBD1 matching 8 bases. Germline-derived CDR1 and CDR2 are KGHSH and LQKENI. CDR3 length: 13 residues. V shed 5 bases and J 3 bases; nucleotides not matched to a gene: 3. The CDR3 is CASSGDRGYEQYF. In DNA, the CDR3 is TGTGCCAGCTCAGGTGACAGGGGCTACGAGCAGTACTTC.

This clone came up once. The rearrangement links TRBV6-4 to TRBJ1-2; TRBD1 matches at 7 bases. CDR1 and CDR2 from the germline V gene are MRHNA and SNTAGT. The CDR3 spans 15 residues. After removal of 0 bases from V and 5 bases from J, the junction contained 6 bases not matched to a gene. DNA of the CDR3: TGTGCCAGCAGTGACTCGGGGACAGATCCGTATGGCTACACCTTC. As protein: CASSDSGTDPYGYTF.

The chain employs TRBV6-6 and TRBJ2-7; D is perhaps TRBD1 (6 bases). CDR3 size: 16 residues. CDR1 is MNHNY and CDR2 is SVGAGI in the germline V gene (reference sequence). Trimming took 5 bases from V and 3 from J, leaving 20 bases between them. The CDR3: CASSRRWTEPYYEQYF. DNA for the CDR3: TGTGCCAGCAGTCGACGCTGGACAGAGCCTTACTACGAGCAGTACTTC.

V gene TRBV2 combines with J gene TRBJ2-7; D not resolved. Trimming removed 2 bases at V and 5 bases at J, with 10 bases between. Germline values: CDR1 SNHLY, CDR2 FYNNEI. The CDR3 runs 13 residues. CDR3 sequence reads: CASSESISHEQYF. CDR3 DNA: TGTGCCAGCAGTGAATCGATTTCCCACGAGCAGTACTTC.

J is TRBJ2-7 and V is TRBV10-2, with D unresolved. Trimming removed 5 bases from V and 4 bases from J, with 9 bases in between. From germline, CDR1 is WSHSY and CDR2 SAAADI. CDR3 length equals 12 residues. In DNA form, the CDR3 reads TGCGCCAGCAGTTACAGAATTTACGAGCAGTACTTC. As protein: CASSYRIYEQYF.

V is TRBV5-1 and J is TRBJ1-3, with 8 bases identical to TRBD1. V shed 4 bases and J 0 bases; nucleotides not matched to a gene: 6. This CDR3 is 16 amino acids long. In germline, CDR1 is SGHRS, CDR2 YFSETQ. CDR3 DNA sequence: TGCGCCAGCAGCCAACTACAGGGGGGCTCTGGAAACACCATATATTTT. Amino acids: CASSQLQGGSGNTIYF.

This sequence joins TRBV5-1 and TRBJ1-3; the D gene is possibly TRBD1 (5 bases). This CDR3 has 16 residues. Trimming stripped 0 bases from V and 4 bases from J, with 14 bases between. CDR1 and CDR2 from the germline V gene are SGHRS and YFSETQ. CDR3 region: CASSLVGTLYGNTIYF. The CDR3 DNA reads TGCGCCAGCAGCTTGGTGGGGACCCTCTACGGAAACACCATATATTTT.

This rearrangement joins TRBV4-3 to TRBJ1-1; D unresolved. The CDR3 spans 16 residues. Germline CDR1 is LGHNA and CDR2 is YSLEER. The germline V and J ends were trimmed by 0 bases and 7 bases, with 18 bases remaining between them. The CDR3 spells CASSQDPGTTLREAFF. The CDR3 DNA follows: TGCGCCAGCAGCCAAGATCCCGGCACGACCCTTCGTGAAGCTTTCTTT.

The V gene is TRBV19, the J gene TRBJ2-3, with 9 positions matching TRBD2. Germline CDR1 LNHDA, CDR2 SQIVND (reference sequence). This CDR3 has 16 residues. V was clipped by 6 bases and J by 6 bases; unmatched bases: 13. The CDR3 sequence is CASSRTMRAGGDTQYF. As DNA, the CDR3 is TGTGCCAGTAGCCGCACTATGAGGGCGGGGGGGGATACGCAGTATTTT.

This rearrangement joins TRBV28 to TRBJ2-1; D may be TRBD2 (5 bases). The germline V and J ends were trimmed by 5 bases and 5 bases, with 19 bases remaining between them. The CDR3 totals 16 residues. The germline V gene has CDR1 MDHEN and CDR2 SYDVKM. CDR3 DNA sequence: TGTGCCAGCAGTGCCGAGGATCGAGGGTTCGACAATGAGCAGTTCTTC. The encoded protein is CASSAEDRGFDNEQFF.

V usage is TRBV6-5 and J usage is TRBJ2-5, with 13 positions matching TRBD2. The length of the CDR3 is 15 residues. The V gene end was trimmed by 4 bases and the J gene end by 2 bases; junction bases not matched to a gene: 1. The germline gives CDR1 MNHEY, CDR2 SVGAGI. The CDR3 DNA reads TGTGCCAGCAGTTGGACTAGCGGGAGACAAGAGACCCAGTACTTC. This translates into CASSWTSGRQETQYF.

The chain combines TRBV6-5 with TRBJ2-2, with a tentative D call TRBD1 (5 bases). V dropped 1 base and J dropped 9 bases, with 18 bases sitting between them. CDR3 size: 16 residues. Germline-derived CDR1 and CDR2 are MNHEY and SVGAGI. The CDR3 DNA is TGTGCCAGCAGTTACTGGGGTGCCGAACCGGACAGGGAGCTGTTTTTT. Translated: CASSYWGAEPDRELFF.

The rearrangement uses TRBV11-2 and TRBJ2-5; D may match TRBD1 or TRBD2 (6 bases each). The CDR3 spans 13 residues. CDR1 is SGHAT and CDR2 is FQNNGV in the germline V gene. Trimming stripped 5 bases from V and 9 bases from J, with 16 bases between. The CDR3 DNA is TGTGCCAGCAGCGGAGGGACAAAGGGGGCCCAGTACTTC. It specifies CASSGGTKGAQYF. Complete variable domain (other parts from reference TRBV11-2 and TRBJ2-5): EAGVAQSPRYKIIEKRQSVAFWCNPISGHATLYWYQQILGQGPKLLIQFQNNGVVDDSQLPKDRFSAERLKGVDSTLKIQPAKLEDSAVYLCASSGGTKGAQYFGPGTRLLVL.

The chain couples TRBV6-5 to TRBJ1-2; no firm D call. V was clipped by 9 bases and J by 0 bases, with 17 bases between them. From germline, CDR1 is MNHEY and CDR2 SVGAGI. The CDR3 has 15 residues. CDR3 in DNA: TGTGCCAGTGGAAGGCCGAAGAAAGCTAACTATGGCTACACCTTC. Its translation: CASGRPKKANYGYTF.

The V gene is TRBV18, the J gene TRBJ2-5; 7 nucleotides align to TRBD1. Germline values: CDR1 KGHSH, CDR2 LQKENI. V lost 6 bases and J lost 5; bases outside the gene matches: 6. The CDR3 is 13 amino acids. The CDR3 DNA follows: TGTGCCAGCTCGGGGACAGTGAAGGAGACCCAGTACTTC. It codes for CASSGTVKETQYF.

The chain couples TRBV4-2 to TRBJ1-4; the D is unclear. Germline values: CDR1 LGHNA, CDR2 YNFKEQ. V lost 0 bases and J lost 3, with 14 bases in between. This CDR3 region has 17 residues. CDR3 bases: TGTGCCAGCAGCCAAGATCTTATGTTCGCTTCTAATGAAAAACTGTTTTTT. Encoded protein: CASSQDLMFASNEKLFF.

The chain is built from TRBV25-1 and TRBJ2-5; TRBD2 matches at 8 bases. V shed 1 base, J shed 1 base, and the junction held 2 bases outside the gene matches. The germline V gene encodes CDR1 MGHDK and CDR2 SYGVNS. This CDR3 region has 15 residues. The CDR3 region has the DNA TGTGCCAGCAGTGAATTCGGGGGGGTCCAAGAGACCCAGTACTTC. It specifies CASSEFGGVQETQYF.

The V call is TRBV30, the J call TRBJ1-4; 7 bases agree with TRBD1. The J segment lost 4 bases and the V segment lost 3 bases, leaving 8 bases of the junction unmatched. The CDR3 runs 15 residues. Germline V gives CDR1 GTSNPN, CDR2 SVGIG (reference sequence). The CDR3 sequence is CAWRMYGTVNEKLFF. CDR3 in DNA: TGTGCCTGGAGAATGTACGGGACAGTTAATGAAAAACTGTTTTTT.

This rearrangement joins TRBV5-8 to TRBJ1-3; D remains ambiguous. The CDR3 covers 15 residues. The germline V gene has CDR1 SGHTS and CDR2 YDEGEE. Trimming pared 2 bases from V and 0 bases from J, leaving 9 bases between. CDR3 sequence reads: CASSFGRLSGNTIYF. CDR3 nucleotides: TGTGCCAGCAGCTTCGGCCGACTCTCTGGAAACACCATATATTTT.